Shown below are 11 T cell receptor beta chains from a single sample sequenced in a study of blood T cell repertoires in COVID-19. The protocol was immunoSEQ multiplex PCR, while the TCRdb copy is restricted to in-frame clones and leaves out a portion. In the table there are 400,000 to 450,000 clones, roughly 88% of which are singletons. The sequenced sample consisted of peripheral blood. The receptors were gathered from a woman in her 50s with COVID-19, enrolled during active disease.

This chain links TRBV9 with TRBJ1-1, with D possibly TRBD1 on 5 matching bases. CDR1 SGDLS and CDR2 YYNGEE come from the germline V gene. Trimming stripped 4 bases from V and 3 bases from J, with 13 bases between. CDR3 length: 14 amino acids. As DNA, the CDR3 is TGTGCCAGCAGCCCCCAGACGGGGGACACTGAAGCTTTCTTT. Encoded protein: CASSPQTGDTEAFF.

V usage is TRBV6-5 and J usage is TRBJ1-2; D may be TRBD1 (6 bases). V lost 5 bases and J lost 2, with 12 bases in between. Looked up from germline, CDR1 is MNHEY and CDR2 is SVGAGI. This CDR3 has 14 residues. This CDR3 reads CASSLPGQNYGYTF. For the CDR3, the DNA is TGTGCCAGCAGTCTCCCCGGACAGAACTATGGCTACACCTTC.

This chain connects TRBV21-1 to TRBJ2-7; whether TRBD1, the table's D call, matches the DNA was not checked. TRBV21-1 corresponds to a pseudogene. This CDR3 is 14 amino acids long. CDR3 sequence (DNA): TGTGCCAGCAGCAGGGGACAGGGGAAATACGAGCAGTACTTC. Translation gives CASSRGQGKYEQYF.

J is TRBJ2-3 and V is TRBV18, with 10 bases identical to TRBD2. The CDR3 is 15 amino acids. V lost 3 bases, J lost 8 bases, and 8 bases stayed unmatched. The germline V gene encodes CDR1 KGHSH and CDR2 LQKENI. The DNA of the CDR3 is TGTGCCAGCTCACCTCTAGCGGGGGACTCGTCTACGCAGTATTTT. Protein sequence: CASSPLAGDSSTQYF.

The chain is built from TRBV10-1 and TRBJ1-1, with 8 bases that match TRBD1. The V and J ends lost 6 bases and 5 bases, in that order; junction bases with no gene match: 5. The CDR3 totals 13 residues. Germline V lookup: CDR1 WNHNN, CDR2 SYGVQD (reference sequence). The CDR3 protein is CASRGQGNTEAFF. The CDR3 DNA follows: TGCGCCAGCAGAGGACAGGGTAATACTGAAGCTTTCTTT.

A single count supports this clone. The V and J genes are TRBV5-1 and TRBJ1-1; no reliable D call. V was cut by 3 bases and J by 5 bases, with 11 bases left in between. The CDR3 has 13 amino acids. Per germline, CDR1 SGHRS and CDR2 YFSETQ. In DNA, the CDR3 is TGCGCCAGCAGCTCAGAGGGTAAGACTGAAGCTTTCTTT. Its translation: CASSSEGKTEAFF.

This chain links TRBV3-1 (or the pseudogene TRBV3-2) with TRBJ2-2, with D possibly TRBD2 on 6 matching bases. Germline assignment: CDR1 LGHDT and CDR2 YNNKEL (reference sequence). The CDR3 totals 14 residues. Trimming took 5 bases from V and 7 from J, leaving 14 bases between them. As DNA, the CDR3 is TGTGCCAGCAGCTTGCAGGGAGGTGACGGGGAGCTGTTTTTT. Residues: CASSLQGGDGELFF.

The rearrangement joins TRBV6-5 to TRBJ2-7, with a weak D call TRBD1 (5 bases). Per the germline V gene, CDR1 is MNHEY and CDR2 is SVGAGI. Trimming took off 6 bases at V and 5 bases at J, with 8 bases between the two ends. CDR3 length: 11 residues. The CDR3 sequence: CASRGLDEQYF. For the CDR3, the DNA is TGTGCCAGCAGGGGGCTCGACGAGCAGTACTTC.

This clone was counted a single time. The CDR3 region is CASSGKSFGGYTF. CDR3 in DNA: TGTGCCAGCTCAGGGAAGTCCTTTGGTGGCTACACCTTC. J is TRBJ1-2 and V is TRBV19, with D possibly TRBD1 on 5 matching bases. Deletions cut 9 bases from V and 7 bases from J, with 18 bases between. This CDR3 is 13 amino acids long. Germline-derived CDR1 and CDR2 are LNHDA and SQIVND (reference sequence).

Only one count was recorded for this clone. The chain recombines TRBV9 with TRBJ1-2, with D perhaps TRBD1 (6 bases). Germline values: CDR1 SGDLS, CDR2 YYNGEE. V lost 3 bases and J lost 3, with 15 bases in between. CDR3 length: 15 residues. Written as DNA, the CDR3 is TGTGCCAGCAGCGCCGGGGGGGCACCTCACTATGGCTACACCTTC. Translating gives CASSAGGAPHYGYTF.

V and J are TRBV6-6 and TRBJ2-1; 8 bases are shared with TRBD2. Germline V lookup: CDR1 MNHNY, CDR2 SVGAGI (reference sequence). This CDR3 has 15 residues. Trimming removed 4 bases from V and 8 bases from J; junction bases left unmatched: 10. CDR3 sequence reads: CASSLTGGEGYEQFF. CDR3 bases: TGTGCCAGCAGTTTAACCGGGGGGGAGGGGTATGAGCAGTTCTTC.